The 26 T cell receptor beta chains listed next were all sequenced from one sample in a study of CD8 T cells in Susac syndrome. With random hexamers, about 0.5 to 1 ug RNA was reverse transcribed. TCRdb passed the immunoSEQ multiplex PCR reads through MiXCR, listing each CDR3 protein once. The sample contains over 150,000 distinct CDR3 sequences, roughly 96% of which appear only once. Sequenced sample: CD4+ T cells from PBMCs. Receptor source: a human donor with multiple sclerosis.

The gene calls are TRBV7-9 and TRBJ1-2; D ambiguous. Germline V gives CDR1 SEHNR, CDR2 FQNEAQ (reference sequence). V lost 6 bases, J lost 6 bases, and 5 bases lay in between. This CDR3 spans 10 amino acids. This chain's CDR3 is CASRRNGYTF. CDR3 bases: TGTGCCAGCAGGCGGAATGGCTACACCTTC.

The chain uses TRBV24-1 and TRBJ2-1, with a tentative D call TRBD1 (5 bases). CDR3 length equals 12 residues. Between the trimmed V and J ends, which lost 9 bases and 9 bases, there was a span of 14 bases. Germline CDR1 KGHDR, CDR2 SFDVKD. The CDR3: CATSQGYSEQFF. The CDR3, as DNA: TGTGCCACCTCCCAGGGATACTCTGAGCAGTTCTTC.

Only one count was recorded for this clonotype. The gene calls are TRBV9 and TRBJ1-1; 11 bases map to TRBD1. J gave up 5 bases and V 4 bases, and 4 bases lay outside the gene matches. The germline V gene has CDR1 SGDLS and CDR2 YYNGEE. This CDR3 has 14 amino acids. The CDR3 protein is CASSRTGGKTEAFF. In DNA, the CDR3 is TGTGCCAGCAGCCGGACAGGGGGCAAAACTGAAGCTTTCTTT.

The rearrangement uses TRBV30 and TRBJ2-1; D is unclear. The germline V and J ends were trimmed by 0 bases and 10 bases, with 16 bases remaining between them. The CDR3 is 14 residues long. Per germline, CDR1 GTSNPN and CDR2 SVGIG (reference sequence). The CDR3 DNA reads TGTGCCTGGAGTGTACCCCGTATCCGCGCGGAGCAGTTCTTC. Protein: CAWSVPRIRAEQFF.

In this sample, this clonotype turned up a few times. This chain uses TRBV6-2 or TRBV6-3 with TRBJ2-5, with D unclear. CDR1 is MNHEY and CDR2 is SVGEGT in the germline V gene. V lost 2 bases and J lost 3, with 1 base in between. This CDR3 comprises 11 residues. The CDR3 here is CASSYEETQYF. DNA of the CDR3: TGTGCCAGCAGTTACGAAGAGACCCAGTACTTC.

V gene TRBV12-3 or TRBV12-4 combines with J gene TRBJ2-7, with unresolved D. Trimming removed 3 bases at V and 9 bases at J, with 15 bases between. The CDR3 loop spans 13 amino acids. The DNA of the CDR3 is TGTGCCAGCAGTTTTGCCAGCGCCGTCGGGCAGTACTTC. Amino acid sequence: CASSFASAVGQYF.

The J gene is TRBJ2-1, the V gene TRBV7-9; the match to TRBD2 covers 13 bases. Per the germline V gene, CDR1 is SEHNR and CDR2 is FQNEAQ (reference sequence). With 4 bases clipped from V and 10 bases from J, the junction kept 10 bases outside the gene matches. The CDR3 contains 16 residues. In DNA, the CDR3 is TGTGCCAGCAGCTATTCCGGGACTAGCGGGGCGGGGGAGCAGTTCTTC. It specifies CASSYSGTSGAGEQFF.

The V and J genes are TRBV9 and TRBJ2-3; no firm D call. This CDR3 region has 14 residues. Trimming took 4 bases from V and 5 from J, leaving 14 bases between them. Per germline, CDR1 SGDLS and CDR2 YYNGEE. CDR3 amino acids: CASSPGQKGDTQYF. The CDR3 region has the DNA TGTGCCAGCAGCCCAGGTCAGAAGGGAGATACGCAGTATTTT. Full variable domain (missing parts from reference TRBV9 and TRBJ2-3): DSGVTQTPKHLITATGQRVTLRCSPRSGDLSVYWYQQSLDQGLQFLIQYYNGEERAKGNILERFSAQQFPDLHSELNLSSLELGDSALYFCASSPGQKGDTQYFGPGTRLTVL.

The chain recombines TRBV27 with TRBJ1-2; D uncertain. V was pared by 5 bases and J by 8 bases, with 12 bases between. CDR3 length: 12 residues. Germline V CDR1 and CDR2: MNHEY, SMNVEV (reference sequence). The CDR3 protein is CASSPGVRGYTF. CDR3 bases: TGTGCCAGCAGTCCCGGGGTGCGGGGCTACACCTTC.

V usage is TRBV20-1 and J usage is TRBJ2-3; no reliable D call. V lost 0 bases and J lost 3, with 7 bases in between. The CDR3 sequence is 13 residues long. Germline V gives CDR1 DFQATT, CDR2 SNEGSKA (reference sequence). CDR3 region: CSARDWPTDTQYF. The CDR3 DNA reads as TGCAGTGCTAGAGATTGGCCAACAGATACGCAGTATTTT.

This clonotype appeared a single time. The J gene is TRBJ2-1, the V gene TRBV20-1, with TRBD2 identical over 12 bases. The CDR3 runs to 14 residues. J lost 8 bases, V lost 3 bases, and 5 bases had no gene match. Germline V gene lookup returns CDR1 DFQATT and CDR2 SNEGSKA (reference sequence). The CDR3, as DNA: TGCAGTGCTAGTATGACTAGCGGGAGATATGAGCAGTTCTTC. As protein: CSASMTSGRYEQFF.

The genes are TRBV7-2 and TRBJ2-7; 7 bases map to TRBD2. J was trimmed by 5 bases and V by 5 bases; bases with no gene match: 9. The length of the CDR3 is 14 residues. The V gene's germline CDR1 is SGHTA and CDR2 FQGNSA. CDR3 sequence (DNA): TGTGCCAGCAGCCCTGCGGCGGGAGCGGACGAGCAGTACTTC. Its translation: CASSPAAGADEQYF.

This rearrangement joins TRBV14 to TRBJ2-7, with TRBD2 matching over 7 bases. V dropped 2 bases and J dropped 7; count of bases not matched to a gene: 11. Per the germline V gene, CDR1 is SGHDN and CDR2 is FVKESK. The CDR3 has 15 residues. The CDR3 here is CASSQLRGVNREQYF. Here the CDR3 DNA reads TGTGCCAGCAGCCAACTACGGGGGGTAAACAGGGAGCAGTACTTC.

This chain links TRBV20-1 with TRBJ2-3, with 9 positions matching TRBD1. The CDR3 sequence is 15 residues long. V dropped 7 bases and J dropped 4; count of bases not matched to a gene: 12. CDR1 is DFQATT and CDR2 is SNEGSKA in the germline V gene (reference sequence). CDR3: CSVPRNRGHADTQYF. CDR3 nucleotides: TGCAGTGTCCCCCGCAACAGGGGGCACGCAGATACGCAGTATTTT.

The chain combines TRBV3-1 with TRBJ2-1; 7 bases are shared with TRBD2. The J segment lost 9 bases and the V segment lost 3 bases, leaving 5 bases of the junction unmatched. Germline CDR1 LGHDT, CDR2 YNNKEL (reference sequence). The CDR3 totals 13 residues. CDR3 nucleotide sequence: TGTGCCAGCAGCCACGCATCGGGGGGTGAGCAGTTCTTC. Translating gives CASSHASGGEQFF.

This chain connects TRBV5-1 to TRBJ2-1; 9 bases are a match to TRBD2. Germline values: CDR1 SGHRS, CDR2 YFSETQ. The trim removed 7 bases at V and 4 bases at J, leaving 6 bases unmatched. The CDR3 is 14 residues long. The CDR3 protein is CASGGLALYNEQFF. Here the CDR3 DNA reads TGCGCCAGCGGGGGACTAGCCTTATACAATGAGCAGTTCTTC. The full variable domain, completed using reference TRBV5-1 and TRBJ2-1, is KAGVTQTPRYLIKTRGQQVTLSCSPISGHRSVSWYQQTPGQGLQFLFEYFSETQRNKGNFPGRFSGRQFSNSRSEMNVSTLELGDSALYLCASGGLALYNEQFFGPGTRLTVL.

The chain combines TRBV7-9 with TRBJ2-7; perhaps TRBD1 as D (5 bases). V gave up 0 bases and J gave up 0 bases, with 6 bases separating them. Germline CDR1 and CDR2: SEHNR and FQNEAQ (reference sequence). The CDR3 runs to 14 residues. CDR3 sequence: CASSLATASYEQYF. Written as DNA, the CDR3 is TGTGCCAGCAGCTTAGCGACAGCCTCCTACGAGCAGTACTTC.

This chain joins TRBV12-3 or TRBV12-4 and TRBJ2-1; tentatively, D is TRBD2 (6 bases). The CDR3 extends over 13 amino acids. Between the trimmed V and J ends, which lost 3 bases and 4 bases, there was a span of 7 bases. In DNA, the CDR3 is TGTGCCAGCAGTTTTGGAGGGTACAATGAGCAGTTCTTC. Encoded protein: CASSFGGYNEQFF.

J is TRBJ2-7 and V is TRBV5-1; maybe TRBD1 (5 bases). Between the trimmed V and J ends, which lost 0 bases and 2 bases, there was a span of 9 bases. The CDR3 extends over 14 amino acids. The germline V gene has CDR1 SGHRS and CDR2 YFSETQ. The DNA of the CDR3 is TGCGCCAGCAGCTTGGACAGGACAACCTACGAGCAGTACTTC. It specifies CASSLDRTTYEQYF.

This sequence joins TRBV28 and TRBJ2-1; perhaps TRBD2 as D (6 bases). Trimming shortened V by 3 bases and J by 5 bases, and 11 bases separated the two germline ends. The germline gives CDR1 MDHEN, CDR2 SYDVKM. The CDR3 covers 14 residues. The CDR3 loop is CASSFGGFDNEQFF. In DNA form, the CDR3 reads TGTGCCAGCAGTTTCGGGGGTTTCGACAATGAGCAGTTCTTC.

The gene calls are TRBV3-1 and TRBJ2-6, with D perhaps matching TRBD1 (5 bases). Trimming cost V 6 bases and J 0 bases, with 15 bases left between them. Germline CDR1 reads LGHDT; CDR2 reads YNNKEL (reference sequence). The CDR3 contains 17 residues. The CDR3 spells CASRPRGSDSGANVLTF. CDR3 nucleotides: TGTGCCAGCAGGCCAAGGGGCTCCGACTCTGGGGCCAACGTCCTGACTTTC. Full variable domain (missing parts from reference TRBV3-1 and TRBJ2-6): DTAVSQTPKYLVTQMGNDKSIKCEQNLGHDTMYWYKQDSKKFLKIMFSYNNKELIINETVPNRFSPKSPDKAHLNLHINSLELGDSAVYFCASRPRGSDSGANVLTFGAGSRLTVL.

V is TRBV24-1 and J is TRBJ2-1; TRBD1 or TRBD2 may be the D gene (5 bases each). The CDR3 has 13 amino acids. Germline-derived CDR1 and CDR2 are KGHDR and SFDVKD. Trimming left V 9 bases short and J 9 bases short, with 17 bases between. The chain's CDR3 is CATERGDVREQFF. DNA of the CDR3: TGTGCCACCGAAAGAGGGGATGTACGTGAGCAGTTCTTC.

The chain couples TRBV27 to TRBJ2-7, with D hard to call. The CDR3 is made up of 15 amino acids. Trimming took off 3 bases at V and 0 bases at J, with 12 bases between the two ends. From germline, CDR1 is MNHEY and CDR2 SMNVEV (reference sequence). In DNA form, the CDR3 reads TGTGCCAGCAGTTTGGGAAACTTGGGCTCCTACGAGCAGTACTTC. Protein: CASSLGNLGSYEQYF.

The CDR3 region has the DNA TGTGCCAGCAGCCCTCTCGGAGACTATGGCTACACCTTC. Its translation is CASSPLGDYGYTF. V usage is TRBV14 and J usage is TRBJ1-2, with D unclear. The CDR3 runs 13 residues. Germline loops: CDR1 SGHDN, CDR2 FVKESK. Trimming took off 4 bases at V and 3 bases at J, with 9 bases between the two ends.

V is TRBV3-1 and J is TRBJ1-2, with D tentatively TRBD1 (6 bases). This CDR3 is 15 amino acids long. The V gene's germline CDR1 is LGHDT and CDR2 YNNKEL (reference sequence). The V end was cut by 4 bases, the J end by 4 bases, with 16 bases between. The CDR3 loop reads CASSPDYTGSYGYTF. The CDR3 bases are TGTGCCAGCAGCCCGGATTATACAGGGTCCTATGGCTACACCTTC.

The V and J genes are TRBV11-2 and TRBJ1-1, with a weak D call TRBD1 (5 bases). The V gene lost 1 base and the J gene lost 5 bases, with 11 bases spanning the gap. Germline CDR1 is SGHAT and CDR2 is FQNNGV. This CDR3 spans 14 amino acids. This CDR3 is CASSLVPGKTEAFF. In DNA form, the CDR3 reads TGTGCCAGCAGCTTAGTGCCAGGGAAGACTGAAGCTTTCTTT.